This T cell receptor beta chain emerged from a study of blood T cell repertoires in COVID-19. Overall study context: The samples span acute and convalescent COVID-19 from the United States, Italy and Spain.

The repertoire was sequenced with immunoSEQ multiplex PCR; TCRdb's copy has only in-frame clones and lacks some. The sample yields about 99,000 clones, approximately 80% seen once. Per germline, CDR1 MDHEN and CDR2 SYDVKM. The length of the CDR3 is 15 residues. The V end lost 6 bases, the J end lost 3 bases, and 17 bases lay between the germline ends. The V call is TRBV28, the J call TRBJ1-1; the D is unclear. The sample consisted of peripheral blood. This receptor was taken from a man aged 60 to 75 with acute or convalescent COVID-19. CDR3 sequence: CASRLAGLTYTEAFF. The DNA of the CDR3 is TGTGCCAGCAGACTAGCCGGACTGACTTACACTGAAGCTTTCTTT.